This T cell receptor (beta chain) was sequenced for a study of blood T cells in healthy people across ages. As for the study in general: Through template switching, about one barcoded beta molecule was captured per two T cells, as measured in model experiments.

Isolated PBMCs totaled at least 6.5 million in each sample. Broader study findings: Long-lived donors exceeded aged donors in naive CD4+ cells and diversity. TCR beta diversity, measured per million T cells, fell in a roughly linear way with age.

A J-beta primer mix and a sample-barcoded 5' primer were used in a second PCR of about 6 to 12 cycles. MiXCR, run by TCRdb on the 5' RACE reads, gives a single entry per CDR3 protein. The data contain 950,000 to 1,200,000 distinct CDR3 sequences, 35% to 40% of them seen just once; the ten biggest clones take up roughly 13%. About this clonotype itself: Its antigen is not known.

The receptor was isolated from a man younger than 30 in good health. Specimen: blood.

DNA of the CDR3: TGTGCCAGCAGTTACGTTTCGCCCCGAAAGACCAATGGCTACACCTTC. It codes for CASSYVSPRKTNGYTF. The chain couples TRBV6-5 to TRBJ1-2; no clear D. The CDR3 extends over 16 amino acids. V lost 2 bases, J lost 6 bases, and 19 bases lay in between. Germline assignment: CDR1 MNHEY and CDR2 SVGAGI.